The 26 T cell receptor beta chains below were found in one sample sequenced in a study of human T cells and chemical hapten exposure (dated by TCRdb to the early 2020s). The library was generated by RACE. Sequencing was performed on a NextSeq 500. The public reads were reanalyzed by TCRdb: fastp trimming at Q25, MiXCR alignment, in-frame beta chains only. For every CDR3 protein sequence, its rows merge into one entry that carries the most common genes and DNA. The table for this sample lists fewer than 100,000 distinct CDR3 sequences; around 9.3% of them were counted only once. Of the sample, around 1.7% is held by the ten largest clones. This specimen's time point label, interpreted: healthy volunteer bleed at 6 weeks. Total RNA was extracted from unfractionated whole blood collected in Tempus Blood RNA tubes. The sample comprised whole blood. Every receptor here comes from a female donor in good health. Some clones in this sample may be carry-over from other donors' samples.

The sample holds a few counts of this clonotype. The chain combines TRBV7-8 with TRBJ2-1; D not certain. Germline CDR1 SGHVS, CDR2 FQNEAQ. The V gene lost 2 bases and the J gene lost 6 bases, with 5 bases spanning the gap. CDR3 length: 12 amino acids. The CDR3 protein is CASSLRVNEQFF. CDR3 nucleotide sequence: TGTGCCAGCAGCTTAAGAGTCAATGAGCAGTTCTTC.

The chain has TRBV3-1 and TRBJ1-1; D is unclear. Trimming shortened V by 5 bases and J by 0 bases, and 10 bases separated the two germline ends. This CDR3 is 14 amino acids long. CDR1 is LGHDT and CDR2 is YNNKEL in the germline V gene (reference sequence). CDR3 residues: CASSSAGVNTEAFF. The CDR3 DNA sequence: TGTGCCAGCAGCTCCGCTGGGGTGAACACTGAAGCTTTCTTT.

This clonotype occurred many times. The rearrangement links TRBV6-2 or TRBV6-3 to TRBJ2-3; D is uncertain. The CDR3 is 13 residues long. Germline loops: CDR1 MNHEY, CDR2 SVGEGT. The germline V and J ends were trimmed by 6 bases and 4 bases, with 11 bases remaining between them. The CDR3 reads CASSLPTADTQYF. In DNA form, the CDR3 reads TGTGCCAGCAGCCTTCCCACCGCAGATACGCAGTATTTT.

The chain recombines TRBV9 with TRBJ1-4, with D perhaps matching TRBD1 (5 bases). The CDR3 spans 14 residues. V lost 6 bases, J lost 5 bases, and 14 bases lay in between. Germline CDR1 reads SGDLS; CDR2 reads YYNGEE. The CDR3 DNA is TGTGCCAGCACCATGACAGCGACGAATGAAAAACTGTTTTTT. Translation gives CASTMTATNEKLFF.

This clonotype has just one count. The chain employs TRBV12-3 or TRBV12-4 and TRBJ1-2, with a possible D match to TRBD1 (6 bases). The CDR3 has 14 amino acids. V was shortened by 5 bases and J by 7 bases, with 17 bases between the two germline ends. The CDR3: CASSPTGISGGYTF. The CDR3 DNA reads as TGTGCCAGCAGTCCGACAGGTATTTCGGGTGGCTACACCTTC.

This clonotype was seen many times. The rearrangement uses TRBV6-1 and TRBJ2-7; D gene uncertain. This CDR3 has 12 residues. V was clipped by 5 bases and J by 2 bases, with 7 bases between them. Germline CDR1 is MNHNS and CDR2 is SASEGT. The CDR3 coding sequence is TGTGCCAGCAGTTTGGGGACCTACGAGCAGTACTTC. The encoded protein is CASSLGTYEQYF.

This clonotype was seen at least ten times. The chain employs TRBV29-1 and TRBJ2-7; TRBD1 aligns across 9 bases. The CDR3 sequence is 13 residues long. CDR1 and CDR2 (germline): SQVTM, ANQGSEA. With 5 bases clipped from V and 4 bases from J, the junction kept 6 bases outside the gene matches. This CDR3 is CSVMGQGDYEQYF. The CDR3 DNA follows: TGCAGCGTTATGGGACAGGGTGATTACGAGCAGTACTTC.

CDR3 amino acids: CAISESWTTQETQYF. The CDR3 coding sequence is TGTGCCATCAGTGAGTCTTGGACCACCCAAGAGACCCAGTACTTC. The V gene is TRBV10-3, the J gene TRBJ2-5; D is ambiguous. Germline CDR1 reads ENHRY; CDR2 reads SYGVKD. The CDR3 consists of 15 residues. Trimming removed 0 bases from V and 1 base from J, with 9 bases in between.

CDR3: CAISEAGEGYNEQFF. The CDR3 DNA reads TGTGCCATCAGTGAGGCAGGAGAGGGTTACAATGAGCAGTTCTTC. V gene TRBV10-3 combines with J gene TRBJ2-1; possible D gene TRBD2, 5 bases. The CDR3 covers 15 residues. CDR1 is ENHRY, CDR2 SYGVKD, per germline. Trimming removed 2 bases from V and 4 bases from J, with 12 bases in between.

A few counts support this clonotype. The chain joins TRBV5-1 to TRBJ2-3, with unresolved D. CDR3 size: 15 residues. CDR1 and CDR2 (germline): SGHRS, YFSETQ. V shed 1 base and J shed 0 bases, with 9 bases lying between them. The CDR3 bases are TGCGCCAGCAGCTTGCGACAAACTAGCACAGATACGCAGTATTTT. This codes for CASSLRQTSTDTQYF. The full variable domain, its missing parts supplied by reference TRBV5-1 and TRBJ2-3, is KAGVTQTPRYLIKTRGQQVTLSCSPISGHRSVSWYQQTPGQGLQFLFEYFSETQRNKGNFPGRFSGRQFSNSRSEMNVSTLELGDSALYLCASSLRQTSTDTQYFGPGTRLTVL.

This clonotype showed up just a few times. This chain joins TRBV10-3 and TRBJ2-7, with D possibly TRBD2 on 6 matching bases. The CDR3 has 12 amino acids. Germline assignment: CDR1 ENHRY and CDR2 SYGVKD. Trimming shortened V by 11 bases and J by 6 bases, and 17 bases separated the two germline ends. The chain's CDR3 is CAAREPLGEQYF. The CDR3 coding sequence is TGTGCCGCCCGGGAGCCGCTTGGCGAGCAGTACTTC.

Turning to this clonotype: This may be a read error, as it is one base from a much larger clone. The gene calls are TRBV3-1 and TRBJ2-3; D possibly uses TRBD1 or TRBD2 (5 bases each). CDR1 is LGHDT and CDR2 is YNNKEL in the germline V gene (reference sequence). The CDR3 extends over 14 amino acids. Trimming removed 1 base at V and 5 bases at J, with 10 bases between. Written as DNA, the CDR3 is TGTGCCAGCAGCCAAGCGGGGACGCAAGATACGCAGTATTTT. Protein sequence: CASSQAGTQDTQYF.

The V gene is TRBV29-1, the J gene TRBJ2-7, with D unresolved. Germline V gives CDR1 SQVTM, CDR2 ANQGSEA. With 4 bases removed from V and 6 bases from J, the gap between germline ends came to 16 bases. The CDR3 has 13 residues. CDR3 protein: CSVGLGKWAEQYF. The CDR3 DNA reads as TGCAGCGTTGGTCTTGGGAAATGGGCCGAGCAGTACTTC.

This clonotype was counted ten times or more. The CDR3 sequence is CASSPSRDRNTEAFF. The CDR3 nucleotides read TGTGCCAGCAGCCCCTCAAGGGATCGGAACACTGAAGCTTTCTTT. The genes are TRBV7-9 and TRBJ1-1; D uncertain. The V and J ends lost 5 bases and 1 base respectively, with 14 bases between them. The CDR3 consists of 15 residues. Germline values: CDR1 SEHNR, CDR2 FQNEAQ (reference sequence). Full variable domain (outside the CDR3, taken from reference TRBV7-9 and TRBJ1-1): DTGVSQNPRHKITKRGQNVTFRCDPISEHNRLYWYRQTLGQGPEFLTYFQNEAQLEKSRLLSDRFSAERPKGSFSTLEIQRTEQGDSAMYLCASSPSRDRNTEAFFGQGTRLTVV.

Relative to its sample, this clonotype is medium-sized. The V and J genes are TRBV2 and TRBJ1-1; the match to TRBD1 covers 9 bases. V was clipped by 6 bases and J by 7 bases; unmatched bases: 9. The CDR3 has 14 amino acids. In germline, CDR1 is SNHLY, CDR2 FYNNEI. CDR3 amino acids: CASSPAGTGNEAFF. The CDR3 nucleotides read TGTGCCAGCAGCCCCGCCGGGACAGGGAATGAAGCTTTCTTT.

In its sample, this clonotype was seen many times. The chain combines TRBV6-1 with TRBJ2-3; 8 bases map to TRBD1. The CDR3 sequence is 13 residues long. The germline CDR1 and CDR2 sequences are MNHNS and SASEGT. Germline trimming cut 8 bases from V and 2 bases from J; bases unmatched to any gene: 3. This CDR3 reads CASGTGYTDTQYF. The CDR3 region has the DNA TGTGCCAGCGGGACAGGATACACAGATACGCAGTATTTT.

V is TRBV6-2 or TRBV6-3 and J is TRBJ1-1; perhaps TRBD1 as D (6 bases). The germline V gene encodes CDR1 MNHEY and CDR2 SVGEGT. The length of the CDR3 is 15 residues. Trimming removed 2 bases from V and 2 bases from J, with 12 bases in between. The CDR3 bases are TGTGCCAGCAGTTACAGGGGGTTGGCTAACACTGAAGCTTTCTTT. Encoded protein: CASSYRGLANTEAFF.

V usage is TRBV10-3 and J usage is TRBJ2-3, with D possibly TRBD1 on 6 matching bases. Per germline, CDR1 ENHRY and CDR2 SYGVKD. The CDR3 runs to 13 residues. V was clipped by 7 bases and J by 4 bases, with 12 bases between them. In DNA, the CDR3 is TGTGCCATCAAAGAGGGGGTGGCAGATACGCAGTATTTT. Amino acid sequence: CAIKEGVADTQYF.

This clonotype was seen many times. The rearrangement joins TRBV2 to TRBJ1-2, with D possibly TRBD1 on 6 matching bases. This CDR3 contains 13 residues. The germline V gene encodes CDR1 SNHLY and CDR2 FYNNEI. V shed 4 bases and J shed 2 bases, with 8 bases lying between them. The CDR3 loop reads CASSVTGNYGYTF. CDR3 sequence (DNA): TGTGCCAGCAGTGTGACAGGCAACTATGGCTACACCTTC.

This chain uses TRBV20-1 with TRBJ1-5, with TRBD1 matching over 7 bases. Losses at the gene ends were 0 bases for V and 4 bases for J; bases not matched to a gene: 9. Germline CDR1 and CDR2: DFQATT and SNEGSKA (reference sequence). This CDR3 comprises 16 residues. CDR3: CSARELVGQRNQPQHF. The CDR3, as DNA: TGCAGTGCTAGAGAATTAGTGGGACAGCGAAATCAGCCCCAGCATTTT.

Comment on this clonotype: Possible read error: a much larger clone is one base away. The chain combines TRBV29-1 with TRBJ1-1; no definite D call. Trimming removed 4 bases from V and 1 base from J, with 4 bases in between. This CDR3 has 11 residues. Germline V CDR1 and CDR2: SQVTM, ANQGSEA. The CDR3 spells CSVAWNTEAFF. CDR3 DNA: TGCAGCGTTGCGTGGAACACTGAAGCTTTCTTT.

Here the CDR3 DNA reads TGTGCCAGCAGCTTATCGCAGGGAGCCATGAACACTGAAGCTTTCTTT. It yields the protein CASSLSQGAMNTEAFF. The rearrangement uses TRBV7-8 and TRBJ1-1, with D possibly TRBD1 on 5 matching bases. The germline V gene has CDR1 SGHVS and CDR2 FQNEAQ. The CDR3 has 16 residues. The V end was cut by 2 bases, the J end by 0 bases, with 13 bases between.

This clonotype was seen many times. The chain recombines TRBV3-1 with TRBJ2-1, with a weak D call TRBD2 (5 bases). This CDR3 is built from 15 residues. Germline CDR1 and CDR2: LGHDT and YNNKEL (reference sequence). Deletions cut 0 bases from V and 5 bases from J, with 11 bases between. The DNA for the CDR3 is TGTGCCAGCAGCCAAGAGAGCCTAGCCCACAATGAGCAGTTCTTC. It encodes CASSQESLAHNEQFF.

This clonotype was seen only a few times. The chain is built from TRBV5-1 and TRBJ2-6; D not resolved. This CDR3 spans 14 amino acids. V lost 2 bases, J lost 2 bases, and 5 bases lay in between. CDR1 is SGHRS and CDR2 is YFSETQ in the germline V gene. In DNA, the CDR3 is TGCGCCAGCAGCTTACTCGCTGGGGCCAACGTCCTGACTTTC. It specifies CASSLLAGANVLTF.

This clonotype was observed many times. The rearrangement joins TRBV12-3 or TRBV12-4 to TRBJ1-5; 8 nucleotides agree with TRBD1. J gave up 2 bases and V 5 bases, and 11 bases lay outside the gene matches. This CDR3 spans 17 amino acids. This CDR3 is CASSPNRGGVGNQPQHF. The DNA of the CDR3 is TGTGCCAGCAGTCCCAACAGGGGGGGTGTTGGCAATCAGCCCCAGCATTTT.

CDR3 sequence: CASSPLVVQDHSYEQYF. The DNA for the CDR3 is TGTGCCAGCAGTCCCCTTGTGGTACAGGACCATTCCTACGAGCAGTACTTC. The chain uses TRBV28 and TRBJ2-7; possible D gene TRBD1, 5 bases. The CDR3 runs to 17 residues. V was trimmed by 5 bases and J by 1 base, leaving 21 bases between them. From germline, CDR1 is MDHEN and CDR2 SYDVKM.